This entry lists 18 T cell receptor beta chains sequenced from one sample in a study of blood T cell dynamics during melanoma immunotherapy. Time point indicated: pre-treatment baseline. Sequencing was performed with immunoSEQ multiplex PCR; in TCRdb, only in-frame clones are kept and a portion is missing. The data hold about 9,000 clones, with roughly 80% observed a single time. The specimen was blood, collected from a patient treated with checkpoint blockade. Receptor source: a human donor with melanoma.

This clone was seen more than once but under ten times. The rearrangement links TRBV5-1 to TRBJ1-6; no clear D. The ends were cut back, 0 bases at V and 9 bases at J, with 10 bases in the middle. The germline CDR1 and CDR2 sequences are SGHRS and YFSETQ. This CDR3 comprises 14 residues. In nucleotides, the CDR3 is TGCGCCAGCAGCTTGGAAAGGATATCTTCACCCCTCCACTTT. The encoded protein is CASSLERISSPLHF. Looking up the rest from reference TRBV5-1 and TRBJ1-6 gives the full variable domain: KAGVTQTPRYLIKTRGQQVTLSCSPISGHRSVSWYQQTPGQGLQFLFEYFSETQRNKGNFPGRFSGRQFSNSRSEMNVSTLELGDSALYLCASSLERISSPLHFGNGTRLTVT.

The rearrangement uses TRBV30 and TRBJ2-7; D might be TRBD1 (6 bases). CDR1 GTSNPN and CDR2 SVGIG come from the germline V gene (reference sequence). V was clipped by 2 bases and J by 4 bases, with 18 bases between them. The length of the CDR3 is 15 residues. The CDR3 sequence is CAWSPPQPGAYEQYF. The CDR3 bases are TGTGCCTGGAGTCCCCCCCAACCAGGGGCTTACGAGCAGTACTTC.

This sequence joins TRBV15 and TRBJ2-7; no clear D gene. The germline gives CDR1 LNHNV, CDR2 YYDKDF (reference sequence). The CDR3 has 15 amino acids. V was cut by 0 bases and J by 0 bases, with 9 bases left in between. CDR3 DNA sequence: TGTGCCACCAGCAGAGATCCCGGAGTCTCCTACGAGCAGTACTTC. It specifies CATSRDPGVSYEQYF.

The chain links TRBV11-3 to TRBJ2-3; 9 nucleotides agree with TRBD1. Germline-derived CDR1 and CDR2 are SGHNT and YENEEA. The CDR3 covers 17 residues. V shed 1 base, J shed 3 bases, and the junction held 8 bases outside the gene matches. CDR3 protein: CASSLGPGQGVTDTQYF. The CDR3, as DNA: TGTGCCAGCAGCTTAGGACCGGGACAGGGTGTAACAGATACGCAGTATTTT.

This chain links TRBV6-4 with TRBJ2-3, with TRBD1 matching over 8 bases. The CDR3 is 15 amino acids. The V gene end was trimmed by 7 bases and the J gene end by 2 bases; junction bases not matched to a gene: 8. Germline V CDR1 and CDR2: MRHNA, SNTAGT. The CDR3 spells CASKKTGVPTDTQYF. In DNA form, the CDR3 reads TGTGCCAGCAAAAAGACAGGGGTTCCCACAGATACGCAGTATTTT.

The CDR3, as DNA: TGTGCCAGCAGTCGGACAGGGGTCATGTATGGCTACACCTTC. Its protein product is CASSRTGVMYGYTF. The genes are TRBV6-1 and TRBJ1-2, with 9 bases matching TRBD1. Germline trimming cut 5 bases from V and 5 bases from J; bases unmatched to any gene: 6. Germline CDR1 is MNHNS and CDR2 is SASEGT. This CDR3 region has 14 residues.

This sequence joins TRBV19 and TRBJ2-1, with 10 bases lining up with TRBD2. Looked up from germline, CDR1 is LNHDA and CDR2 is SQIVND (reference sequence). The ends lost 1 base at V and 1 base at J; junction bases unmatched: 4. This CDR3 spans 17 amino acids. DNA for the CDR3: TGTGCCAGTAGTATAGTCCTAGCGGGAGTATCCTACAATGAGCAGTTCTTC. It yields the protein CASSIVLAGVSYNEQFF.

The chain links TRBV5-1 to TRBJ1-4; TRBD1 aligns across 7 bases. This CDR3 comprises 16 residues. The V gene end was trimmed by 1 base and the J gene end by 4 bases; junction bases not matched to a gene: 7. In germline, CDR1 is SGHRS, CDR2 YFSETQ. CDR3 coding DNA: TGCGCCAGCAGCTTGAGGGGGGGACAGTTTAATGAAAAACTGTTTTTT. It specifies CASSLRGGQFNEKLFF.

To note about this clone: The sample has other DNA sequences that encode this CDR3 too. CDR3 DNA sequence: TGTGCCATCAGAGGGACGGATGACACTGAAGCTTTCTTT. Residues: CAIRGTDDTEAFF. V and J are TRBV10-3 and TRBJ1-1, with D maybe TRBD1 (5 bases). The CDR3 is made up of 13 amino acids. The germline V gene encodes CDR1 ENHRY and CDR2 SYGVKD. With 6 bases removed from V and 3 bases from J, the gap between germline ends came to 11 bases.

The CDR3 reads CASSWQGAAVNSPLHF. CDR3 nucleotide sequence: TGCGCCAGCAGCTGGCAGGGGGCGGCGGTCAATTCACCCCTCCACTTT. The chain has TRBV5-1 and TRBJ1-6, with TRBD1 identical over 8 bases. CDR3 size: 16 residues. Germline loops: CDR1 SGHRS, CDR2 YFSETQ. V lost 3 bases, J lost 7 bases, and 9 bases stayed unmatched.

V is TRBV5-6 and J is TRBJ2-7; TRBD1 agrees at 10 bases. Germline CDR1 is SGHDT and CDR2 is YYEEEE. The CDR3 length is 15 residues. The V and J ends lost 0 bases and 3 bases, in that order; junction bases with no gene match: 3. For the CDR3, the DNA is TGTGCCAGCAGCTTGGTTCGGGACAGGGGCTACGAGCAGTACTTC. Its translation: CASSLVRDRGYEQYF.

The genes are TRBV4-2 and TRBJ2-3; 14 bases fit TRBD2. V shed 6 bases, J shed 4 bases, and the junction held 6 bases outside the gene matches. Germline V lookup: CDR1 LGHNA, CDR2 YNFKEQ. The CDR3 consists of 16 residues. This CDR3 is CASRRGLAGVADTQYF. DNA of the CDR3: TGTGCCAGCAGACGGGGACTAGCGGGAGTGGCAGATACGCAGTATTTT.

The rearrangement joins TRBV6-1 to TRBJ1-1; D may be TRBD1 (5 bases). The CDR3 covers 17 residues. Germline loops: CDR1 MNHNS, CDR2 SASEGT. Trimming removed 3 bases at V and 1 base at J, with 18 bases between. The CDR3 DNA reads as TGTGCCAGCAGTGACCTGATCTGGCGGGACTCGAACACTGAAGCTTTCTTT. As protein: CASSDLIWRDSNTEAFF.

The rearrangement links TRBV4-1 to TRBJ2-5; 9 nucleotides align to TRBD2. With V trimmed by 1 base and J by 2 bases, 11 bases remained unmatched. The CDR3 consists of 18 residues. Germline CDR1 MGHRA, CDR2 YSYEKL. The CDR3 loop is CASSQGISGSGGQETQYF. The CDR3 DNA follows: TGCGCCAGCAGCCAAGGGATTAGCGGGAGCGGGGGACAAGAGACCCAGTACTTC.

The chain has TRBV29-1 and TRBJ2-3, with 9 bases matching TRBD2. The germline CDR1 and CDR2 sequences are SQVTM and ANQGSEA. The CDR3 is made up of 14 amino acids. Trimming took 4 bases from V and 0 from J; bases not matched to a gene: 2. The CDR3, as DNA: TGCAGCGTTGCTAGCGGGGATAGCACAGATACGCAGTATTTT. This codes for CSVASGDSTDTQYF.

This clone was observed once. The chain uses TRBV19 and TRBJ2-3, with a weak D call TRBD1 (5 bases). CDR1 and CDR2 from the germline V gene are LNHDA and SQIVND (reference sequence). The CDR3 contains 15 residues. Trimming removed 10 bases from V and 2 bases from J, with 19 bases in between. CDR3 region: CANYRRLTFTDTQYF. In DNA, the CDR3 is TGTGCCAATTACAGGAGACTGACTTTCACAGATACGCAGTATTTT.

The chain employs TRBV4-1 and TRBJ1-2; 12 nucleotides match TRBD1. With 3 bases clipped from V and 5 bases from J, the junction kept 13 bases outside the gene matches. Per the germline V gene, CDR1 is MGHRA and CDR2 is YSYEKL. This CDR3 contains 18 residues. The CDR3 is CASSHPPGTGGSGYGYTF. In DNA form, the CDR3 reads TGCGCCAGCAGCCACCCCCCTGGGACAGGGGGCTCTGGTTATGGCTACACCTTC.

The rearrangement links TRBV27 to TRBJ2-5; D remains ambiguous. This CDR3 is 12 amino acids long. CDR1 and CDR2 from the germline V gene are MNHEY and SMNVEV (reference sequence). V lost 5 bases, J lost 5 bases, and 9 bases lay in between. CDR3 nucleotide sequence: TGTGCCAGCAGTATACTGGGGGAGACCCAGTACTTC. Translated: CASSILGETQYF.